This TCR beta chain emerged from a study of neurological immune-mediated disorders. Per the germline V gene, CDR1 is SGHKS and CDR2 is YYEKEE (reference sequence). The CDR3 has 14 amino acids. The V and J ends lost 6 bases and 4 bases, in that order; junction bases with no gene match: 6. This clonotype was observed many times. TCRdb recomputed calls from the 5' RACE reads with MiXCR, one row per CDR3 protein. The data show under 85,000 distinct CDR3 sequences, with about a tenth seen just once and around 2% held by the top ten. Material for sequencing was PBMCs. The chain employs TRBV5-5 and TRBJ2-4; 8 bases map to TRBD2. The origin of this receptor is a man aged 40-49 years in good health. CDR3 coding DNA: TGTGCCAGCACTCGGGGGGGGGATAAAAACATTCAGTACTTC. Its protein product is CASTRGGDKNIQYF.